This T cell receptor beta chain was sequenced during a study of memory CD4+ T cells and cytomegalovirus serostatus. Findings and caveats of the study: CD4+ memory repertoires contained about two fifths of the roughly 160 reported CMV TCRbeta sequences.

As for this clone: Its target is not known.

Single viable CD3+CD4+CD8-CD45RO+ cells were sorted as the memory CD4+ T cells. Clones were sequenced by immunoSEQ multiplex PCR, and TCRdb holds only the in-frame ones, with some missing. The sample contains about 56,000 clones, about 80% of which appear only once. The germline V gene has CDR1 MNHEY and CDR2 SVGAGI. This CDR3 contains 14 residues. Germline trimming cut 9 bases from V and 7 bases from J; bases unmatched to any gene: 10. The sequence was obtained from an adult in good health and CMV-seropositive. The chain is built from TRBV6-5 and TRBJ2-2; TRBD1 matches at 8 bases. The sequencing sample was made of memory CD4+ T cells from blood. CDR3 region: CASRGQGRLGELFF. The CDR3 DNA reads TGTGCCAGTCGCGGACAGGGCCGGCTCGGGGAGCTGTTTTTT.